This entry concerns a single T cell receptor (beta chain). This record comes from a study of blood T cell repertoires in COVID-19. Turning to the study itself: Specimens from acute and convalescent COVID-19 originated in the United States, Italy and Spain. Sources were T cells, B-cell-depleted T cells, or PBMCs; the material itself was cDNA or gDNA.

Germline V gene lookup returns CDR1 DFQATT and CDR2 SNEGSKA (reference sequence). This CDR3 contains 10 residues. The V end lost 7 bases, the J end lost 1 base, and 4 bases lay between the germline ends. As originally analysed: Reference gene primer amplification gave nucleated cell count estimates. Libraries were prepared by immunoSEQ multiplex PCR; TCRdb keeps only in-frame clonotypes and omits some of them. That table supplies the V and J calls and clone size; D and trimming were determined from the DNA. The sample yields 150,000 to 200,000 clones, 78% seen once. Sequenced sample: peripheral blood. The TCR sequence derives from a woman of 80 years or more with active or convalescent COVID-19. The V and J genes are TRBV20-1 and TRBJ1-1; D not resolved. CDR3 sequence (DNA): TGCAGTGTCGGGAACACTGAAGCTTTCTTT. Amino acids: CSVGNTEAFF.